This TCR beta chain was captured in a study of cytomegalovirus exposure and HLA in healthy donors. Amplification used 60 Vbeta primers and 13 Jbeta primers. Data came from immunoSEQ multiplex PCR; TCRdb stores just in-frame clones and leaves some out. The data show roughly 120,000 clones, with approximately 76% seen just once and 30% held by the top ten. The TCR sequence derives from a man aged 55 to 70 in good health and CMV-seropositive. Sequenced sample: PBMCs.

Here the CDR3 reads CASSPGQSGELFF. For the CDR3, the DNA is TGCGCCAGCAGCCCTGGACAGTCCGGGGAGCTGTTTTTT. The chain recombines TRBV5-1 with TRBJ2-2, with D possibly TRBD1 on 6 matching bases. Germline CDR1 reads SGHRS; CDR2 reads YFSETQ. This CDR3 region has 13 residues. V lost 4 bases and J lost 6, with 10 bases in between.